The clone carrying this T cell receptor (beta chain) was observed a few times. The target antigen is unknown. The CDR3 runs to 14 residues. J was trimmed by 6 bases and V by 6 bases; bases with no gene match: 8. Germline-derived CDR1 and CDR2 are SQVTM and ANQGSEA. These data belong to a study of regulatory T cells in long-lasting Graves disease. In the study overall: The study counted Graves' disease as persistent given over 5 years of antithyroid drugs and positive TSH receptor antibodies. Study-level points and caveats: TRBV28, TRBJ1-2 and TRBJ2-5 emerged as the favored segments in persistent disease. Newly diagnosed patients shared around 910 public clonotypes; persistent patients shared more than 2,500.

In building TCR beta libraries, iRepertoire HTBI primers were used together with Arm-PCR of CDR3 regions. TCRdb fed the multiplex PCR reads into MiXCR, producing one record per CDR3 protein. The sample lists hundreds of thousands of distinct CDR3 sequences, around 20% occurring once. Time point: persistent/refractory GD, antithyroid drugs over 5 years with positive TRAb. PBMCs provided the RNA from which the TCR library was made. It was an endocrinology department in Xi'an, China, that provided the patients. The clonotype was recovered from a female donor with Graves disease. The sample here was peripheral blood mononuclear cells (PBMCs), taken when the disease was refractory, from a patient treated with antithyroid drugs. The genes are TRBV29-1 and TRBJ2-6, with 7 bases that match TRBD1. The chain's CDR3 is CSVRGTELANVLTF. CDR3 nucleotide sequence: TGCAGCGTGAGGGGGACAGAGCTGGCCAACGTCCTGACTTTC.